This is a list of T cell receptor beta chains from one sample in a study of T-cell memory formation after mild COVID-19. One entry per CDR3 protein, called by TCRdb with MiXCR from the 5' RACE reads. The data show a few hundred thousand distinct CDR3 sequences, approximately 9% seen once. Sequenced material: PBMCs or a T cell subset sorted from them (not recorded which). These receptor sequences come from a man aged 18 to 29 who had mild COVID-19 (a few samples of this study predate the infection). Cell type and time point are not known. CDR3s include the opening cysteine and the closing phenylalanine or tryptophan. The D gene is left open where the match is weak. Clone size appears in some rows only: once, few, many, or a class for an expanded clone.

many,TRBJ2-1,TRBV9,TRBD2,TGTGCCAGCAGCCCTGCGGGGGGGTACAGCAATGAGCAGTTCTTC,CASSPAGGYSNEQFF
.,TRBJ2-1,TRBV12-3/TRBV12-4,TRBD2,TGTGCCAGCAGTTTAGCAGGGACTAGCGGGGGGGCTTTAGCCTACAATGAGCAGTTCTTC,CASSLAGTSGGALAYNEQFF
few,TRBJ2-3,TRBV10-3,.,TGTGCCATCAGTGAGAGGCCCACAGATATGCAGTATTTT,CAISERPTDMQYF
many,TRBJ2-3,TRBV7-9,.,TGTGCCAGCAGCTCCCGGGACACCTTCACAGATACGCAGTATTTT,CASSSRDTFTDTQYF
many,TRBJ2-7,TRBV7-6,.,TGTGCCAGCAGCTTAGGGTCTGAGATGGGGACCGAGCAGTACTTC,CASSLGSEMGTEQYF
few,TRBJ1-1,TRBV20-1,.,TGCAGTGCTAGGCAGGGCGGCGCTGAAGCTTTCTTT,CSARQGGAEAFF
.,TRBJ2-3,TRBV5-4,TRBD2,TGTGCCAGCAGCTTGACCAGCGGGGGGGTCTCAACGGAGTATTTT,CASSLTSGGVSTEYF
many,TRBJ1-5,TRBV12-3/TRBV12-4,.,TGTGCCAGCAGTTTATTGTATAGCAATCAGCCCCAGCATTTT,CASSLLYSNQPQHF
few,TRBJ2-2,TRBV5-1,.,TGCGCCAGCAGCTCTGGGCAGGTCAACACCGGGGAGCTGTTTTTT,CASSSGQVNTGELFF
few,TRBJ2-2,TRBV7-2,TRBD2,TGTGCCAGCAGCTTAGGTCCTAGCGGGGGGGCTGACGGGGAGCTGTTTTTT,CASSLGPSGGADGELFF
few,TRBJ1-1,TRBV6-1,.,TGTGCCAGCCTCTTGGGGGGGAACACTGAAGCTTTCTTT,CASLLGGNTEAFF
.,TRBJ2-1,TRBV7-8,.,TGTGCCAGCAGGAGGCAGTCCGAGCAGTTCTTC,CASRRQSEQFF
few,TRBJ1-5,TRBV4-1,.,TGCGCCAGCAGCCAACCTGGTTCGGGCCGACAGCCCCAGCATTTT,CASSQPGSGRQPQHF
.,TRBJ1-1,TRBV6-2/TRBV6-3,.,TGTGCCAGCAGTTTCCCTCACGACAGATTGAACACTGAAGCTTTCTTT,CASSFPHDRLNTEAFF
.,TRBJ1-2,TRBV5-5,.,TGTGCCAGCAGCTTGGCAGGGAGCTATGGCTACACCTTC,CASSLAGSYGYTF
.,TRBJ2-1,TRBV15,TRBD2,TGTGCCACCAGCATAGGATTGACTAGCGGGGCCTACAATGAGCAGTTCTTC,CATSIGLTSGAYNEQFF
few,TRBJ2-3,TRBV2,.,TGTGCCAGCTCTGTAGAGACCCAAGATACGCAGTATTTT,CASSVETQDTQYF
few,TRBJ2-5,TRBV3-1,TRBD1,TGTGCCAGCAGCCAAGGGGACAGGTCCGGGGAGACCCAGTACTTC,CASSQGDRSGETQYF
few,TRBJ2-5,TRBV7-9,.,TGTGCCAGCAGCACACGTAGGGAGACCCAGTACTTC,CASSTRRETQYF
few,TRBJ1-2,TRBV11-2,.,TGTGCCAGCAGCTTATTTCGGCGGGATGTAAATGAGGGCAACTATGGCTACACCTTC,CASSLFRRDVNEGNYGYTF
many,TRBJ2-7,TRBV20-1,TRBD2,TGCAGTGCTAGACTAGCGGGGGGGCGTTCCGAGCAGTACTTC,CSARLAGGRSEQYF
many,TRBJ2-1,TRBV5-1,.,TGCGCCAGCAGGAGGACTGACAATGAGCAGTTCTTC,CASRRTDNEQFF